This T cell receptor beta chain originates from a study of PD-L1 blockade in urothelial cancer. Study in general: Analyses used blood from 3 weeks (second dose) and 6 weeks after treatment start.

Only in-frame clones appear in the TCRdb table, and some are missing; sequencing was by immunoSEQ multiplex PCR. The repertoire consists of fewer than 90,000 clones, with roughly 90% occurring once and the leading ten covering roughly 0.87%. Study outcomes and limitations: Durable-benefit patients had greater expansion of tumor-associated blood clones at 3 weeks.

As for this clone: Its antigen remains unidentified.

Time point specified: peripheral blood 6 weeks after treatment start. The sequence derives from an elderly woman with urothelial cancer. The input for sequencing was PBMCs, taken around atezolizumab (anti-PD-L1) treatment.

The CDR3 reads CASSPGRGGSRQETQYF. CDR3 in DNA: TGTGCCAGCAGCCCGGGGAGGGGGGGGAGCCGTCAAGAGACCCAGTACTTC. J is TRBJ2-5 and V is TRBV7-8; maybe TRBD2 (7 bases). Germline values: CDR1 SGHVS, CDR2 FQNEAQ. The CDR3 contains 17 residues. The V and J ends lost 5 bases and 2 bases respectively, with 21 bases between them.